The clone carrying this T cell receptor (beta chain) has only a few counts. Its antigen is as yet unknown. This sample stems from a study of blood T cells in healthy people across ages. Study information: About one barcoded beta molecule per two T cells was captured by template switching. General study findings and limits: Diversity estimates from one million T cells were considered underestimates. A strong correlation was found between TCR beta diversity and the percentage of naive T cells. PBMCs went unsorted, and a conclusive naive versus antigen-experienced comparison was therefore prevented.

The use of a sample-barcoded 5' primer and a J-beta primer mix characterized a second PCR of roughly 7 to 12 cycles. TCRdb ran MiXCR on the 5' RACE reads and lists one entry per CDR3 protein. The repertoire holds about 1.6 million distinct CDR3 sequences, 30% to 40% seen once, with around 11% in the top ten. The CDR3 contains 19 residues. V shed 4 bases, J shed 2 bases, and the junction held 18 bases outside the gene matches. CDR1 MNHEY and CDR2 SMNVEV come from the germline V gene (reference sequence). This clonotype was sampled from a woman aged 25 to 39 in good health. Sequencing was carried out using blood. The chain employs TRBV27 and TRBJ2-7, with 9 bases matching TRBD2. The CDR3 protein is CASSSLPGLAAPRTYEQYF. The CDR3 bases are TGTGCCAGCAGTTCGCTCCCGGGACTAGCAGCCCCTCGAACCTACGAGCAGTACTTC.